This TCR beta chain was recorded in a study of shared T cell receptors in the human thymus. The assay was immunoSEQ multiplex PCR, and TCRdb's table has in-frame clones only and misses some. The table lists 450,000 to 650,000 clones, around three quarters of them singletons, with around 0.013% in the top ten. Germline-derived CDR1 and CDR2 are MNHEY and SMNVEV (reference sequence). There are 16 residues in the CDR3. With 5 bases removed from V and 6 bases from J, the gap between germline ends came to 23 bases. The same sample was also used in a study of human thymus T cells. As that study records: Those donating were healthy Finnish infants in corrective surgery for congenital heart defects. Thymic TCR repertoires of unrelated people reportedly overlapped highly.

Material: thymocytes. The receptor's source is a boy in the first two years of life with a congenital heart defect. The gene calls are TRBV27 and TRBJ2-7; tentative D call: TRBD2 (6 bases). The CDR3 region has the DNA TGTGCCAGCAGTATACTTTCCGGGACTTCACGCCGCGAGCAGTACTTC. Translating gives CASSILSGTSRREQYF.